This T cell receptor (beta chain) was obtained from a study of blood T cell repertoires in COVID-19. Overall study: Samples came from the United States, Italy and Spain, spanning acute and convalescent COVID-19.

Under the authors' procedure: Cell counts per sample came from amplifying reference gene primers. Here immunoSEQ multiplex PCR was the method, and the copy in TCRdb shows in-frame clones only, minus some. That table gives V, J and clone size, and the DNA gave D and trimming. The sample lists over 90,000 clones; nearly 85% were seen once. The V gene lost 9 bases and the J gene lost 0 bases, with 16 bases spanning the gap. The CDR3 has 16 residues. Germline V CDR1 and CDR2: KGHDR, SFDVKD. This clone was seen more than once but under ten times. The TCR sequence derives from a human donor in a cohort sampled during active or convalescent COVID-19. The chain uses TRBV24-1 and TRBJ1-4, with TRBD1 as a possible D gene (5 bases). The source material was peripheral blood. The CDR3 loop reads CATSQDPLTTNEKLFF. Here the CDR3 DNA reads TGTGCCACCTCACAGGACCCCCTAACAACTAATGAAAAACTGTTTTTT.